The clone carrying this T cell receptor (beta chain) was detected a few times. This sample is drawn from a study of blood T cell repertoires in COVID-19. CDR3 size: 13 residues. Germline CDR1 and CDR2: SNHLY and FYNNEI. Germline trimming cut 11 bases from V and 7 bases from J; bases unmatched to any gene: 9. Produced via immunoSEQ multiplex PCR; TCRdb's table is partial and in-frame only. Among about 150,000 clones, approximately 90% were seen once, and the ten largest hold roughly 2%. What was sequenced was peripheral blood. The chain joins TRBV2 to TRBJ2-2, with 8 bases lining up with TRBD1. This receptor was identified in a man aged 50 or older who had recovered from COVID-19. CDR3 coding DNA: TGTGCCTCAGGACAGGGTTACGGCGGGGAGCTGTTTTTT. The encoded protein is CASGQGYGGELFF.